The clone carrying this T cell receptor (beta chain) was detected many times. The antigen is not known. The sample originates from a study of T cells in Graves' hyperthyroidism and ophthalmopathy. General study findings and limits: Before onset, by a median of about six months, the model predicted ophthalmopathy.

TCR beta CDR3 regions were amplified from RNA. The TCR CDR3 was amplified in a first-round RT-PCR using the HTBI primer set. TCRdb independently ran MiXCR on the multiplex PCR reads; one entry per CDR3 protein. The table includes hundreds of thousands of distinct CDR3 sequences, approximately 15% detected once. The CDR3 extends over 14 amino acids. V lost 3 bases, J lost 0 bases, and 2 bases stayed unmatched. Per germline, CDR1 GTSNPN and CDR2 SVGIG (reference sequence). The receptor comes from a man aged 18 to 30 with Graves' ophthalmopathy. The chain couples TRBV30 to TRBJ2-4; the match to TRBD1 covers 7 bases. Sequenced sample: blood. CDR3 coding DNA: TGTGCCTGGAGGGACAGGTTAGCCAAAAACATTCAGTACTTC. It translates to CAWRDRLAKNIQYF.